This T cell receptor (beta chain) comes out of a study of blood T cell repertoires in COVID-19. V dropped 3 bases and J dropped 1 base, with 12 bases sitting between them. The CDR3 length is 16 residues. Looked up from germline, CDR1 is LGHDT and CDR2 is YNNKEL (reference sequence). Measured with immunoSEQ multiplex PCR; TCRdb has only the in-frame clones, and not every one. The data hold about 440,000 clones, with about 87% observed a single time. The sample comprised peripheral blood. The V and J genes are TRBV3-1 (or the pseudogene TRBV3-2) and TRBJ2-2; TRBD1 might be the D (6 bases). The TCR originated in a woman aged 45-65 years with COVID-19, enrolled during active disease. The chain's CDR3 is CASSHLRGRNTGELFF. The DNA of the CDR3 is TGTGCCAGCAGCCATCTCAGGGGTAGGAACACCGGGGAGCTGTTTTTT.